Below are 24 T cell receptor beta chains sequenced from a single sample in a study of PD-L1 blockade in urothelial cancer (dated by TCRdb to the late 2010s). The time point tag for this specimen amounts to: peripheral blood 6 weeks after treatment start. Libraries were built with the immunoSEQ multiplex PCR assay. The immuneACCESS repertoire file appears here via TCRdb, limited to in-frame rearrangements. These files lack a portion of the clones; in checked studies, under half of the deficit traces to unresolved V genes, and the cause of the others is not known. The sample contains 15,000 to 20,000 clones, over 75% of them found a single time. 1.5% to 2% of the sample is held by the ten biggest clonotypes. Specimen: PBMCs, collected around atezolizumab (anti-PD-L1) treatment. The receptors come from a man in his fifties or sixties with urothelial cancer.

The rearrangement links TRBV6-5 to TRBJ2-7, with 7 bases aligning to TRBD2. Germline V gene lookup returns CDR1 MNHEY and CDR2 SVGAGI. The CDR3 is made up of 13 amino acids. Germline trimming cut 6 bases from V and 6 bases from J; bases unmatched to any gene: 8. This chain's CDR3 is CASRGGKRGEQYF. The CDR3, as DNA: TGTGCCAGCAGGGGGGGGAAGAGAGGCGAGCAGTACTTC.

The chain has TRBV30 and TRBJ1-5, with a tentative D call TRBD1 (5 bases). Germline CDR1 is GTSNPN and CDR2 is SVGIG (reference sequence). The CDR3 extends over 14 amino acids. V was cut by 3 bases and J by 1 base, with 10 bases left in between. DNA of the CDR3: TGTGCCTGGAGCCGGGGGGGAAGCAATCAGCCCCAGCATTTT. It yields the protein CAWSRGGSNQPQHF.

The chain uses TRBV6-5 and TRBJ1-1; 10 positions match TRBD1. CDR1 is MNHEY, CDR2 SVGAGI, per germline. Trimming took 4 bases from V and 11 from J; bases not matched to a gene: 10. CDR3 length equals 14 residues. The CDR3 loop is CASSSGTGDRGAFF. The CDR3 nucleotides read TGTGCCAGCAGTTCCGGGACAGGGGATCGAGGCGCTTTCTTT.

V gene TRBV19 combines with J gene TRBJ1-1, with D uncertain. The germline V gene encodes CDR1 LNHDA and CDR2 SQIVND (reference sequence). The CDR3 runs to 13 residues. The V gene lost 5 bases and the J gene lost 1 base, with 8 bases spanning the gap. CDR3 in amino acids: CASSSHTNTEAFF. CDR3 DNA: TGTGCCAGTAGTTCACATACGAACACTGAAGCTTTCTTT.

J is TRBJ2-6 and V is TRBV4-2; 8 nucleotides align to TRBD1. The CDR3 is 17 residues long. Looked up from germline, CDR1 is LGHNA and CDR2 is YNFKEQ. The V gene end was trimmed by 4 bases and the J gene end by 0 bases; junction bases not matched to a gene: 5. The CDR3 region has the DNA TGTGCCAGCAGCCCGGACAGGGATAGCTCTGGGGCCAACGTCCTGACTTTC. It encodes CASSPDRDSSGANVLTF.

The chain recombines TRBV28 with TRBJ2-1; D is unclear. The V end lost 7 bases, the J end lost 9 bases, and 19 bases lay between the germline ends. The CDR3 covers 14 residues. In germline, CDR1 is MDHEN, CDR2 SYDVKM. Here the CDR3 DNA reads TGTGCCAGCACCAGGCACCTCTCCCAGGCTGAGCAGTTCTTC. Translating it yields CASTRHLSQAEQFF.

V usage is TRBV23-1 and J usage is TRBJ2-1; 10 nucleotides match TRBD2. TRBV23-1 belongs to the ORF category, with a function that is uncertain. V gave up 7 bases and J gave up 7 bases; unmatched junction bases: 19. The CDR3 contains 18 residues. CDR3 in amino acids: CASTQRDASGSMGNEQFF. The CDR3 nucleotides are TGCGCCAGCACCCAACGGGACGCTAGCGGGAGTATGGGGAATGAGCAGTTCTTC.

The chain couples TRBV6-1 to TRBJ1-5; D might be TRBD1 (6 bases). The CDR3 has 15 amino acids. Germline CDR1 is MNHNS and CDR2 is SASEGT. V was pared by 7 bases and J by 8 bases, with 21 bases between. The CDR3 DNA follows: TGTGCCAGCACCGAGGGGGGGTCCGGCGGGGAGCCCCAGCATTTT. Residues: CASTEGGSGGEPQHF.

The chain couples TRBV7-3 to TRBJ2-3; 10 bases match TRBD2. J lost 3 bases, V lost 3 bases, and 12 bases had no gene match. This CDR3 spans 18 amino acids. Germline V gives CDR1 SGHTA, CDR2 FQGTGA. This CDR3 reads CASSFLGQAGGGTDTQYF. The CDR3 DNA sequence: TGTGCCAGCAGCTTCCTTGGACAAGCGGGAGGGGGTACAGATACGCAGTATTTT. The full variable domain, with the rest looked up from reference TRBV7-3 and TRBJ2-3, is GAGVSQTPSNKVTEKGKYVELRCDPISGHTALYWYRQSLGQGPEFLIYFQGTGAADDSGLPNDRFFAVRPEGSVSTLKIQRTERGDSAVYLCASSFLGQAGGGTDTQYFGPGTRLTVL.

The chain has TRBV5-5 and TRBJ1-5, with D perhaps TRBD1 (5 bases). V lost 1 base, J lost 7 bases, and 15 bases lay in between. Germline V lookup: CDR1 SGHKS, CDR2 YYEKEE (reference sequence). This CDR3 is built from 15 residues. The CDR3 loop is CASSLIPLTGQPQHF. For the CDR3, the DNA is TGTGCCAGCAGCTTGATCCCACTCACAGGACAGCCCCAGCATTTT.

V gene TRBV18 combines with J gene TRBJ2-6; D remains unclear. This CDR3 is built from 17 residues. The germline gives CDR1 KGHSH, CDR2 LQKENI. V was cut by 3 bases and J by 2 bases, with 14 bases left in between. The CDR3 DNA follows: TGTGCCAGCTCACCCCCGGCCAGGCCTACTGGGGCCAACGTCCTGACTTTC. It yields the protein CASSPPARPTGANVLTF.

The chain carries TRBV28 and TRBJ1-2; D is possibly TRBD1 (5 bases). V was shortened by 7 bases and J by 3 bases, with 12 bases between the two germline ends. Per germline, CDR1 MDHEN and CDR2 SYDVKM. The CDR3 totals 13 residues. The DNA for the CDR3 is TGTGCCAGCACCCGCAGCAGGGACTATGGCTACACCTTC. It yields the protein CASTRSRDYGYTF.

The V call is TRBV5-1, the J call TRBJ2-7; perhaps TRBD2 as D (5 bases). Germline V gives CDR1 SGHRS, CDR2 YFSETQ. This CDR3 region has 15 residues. The V end was cut by 4 bases, the J end by 0 bases, with 14 bases between. The CDR3 region has the DNA TGCGCCAGCAGCAAGGAACTAGGTGCCTCCTACGAGCAGTACTTC. Amino acids: CASSKELGASYEQYF.

V usage is TRBV15 and J usage is TRBJ1-5; 10 nucleotides agree with TRBD1. This CDR3 is 15 amino acids long. Germline trimming cut 6 bases from V and 4 bases from J; bases unmatched to any gene: 6. The germline V gene encodes CDR1 LNHNV and CDR2 YYDKDF (reference sequence). The CDR3 here is CATRRDRGTNQPQHF. The CDR3 DNA follows: TGTGCCACCAGGAGGGACAGGGGTACAAATCAGCCCCAGCATTTT.

The rearrangement uses TRBV25-1 and TRBJ1-3, with 8 bases aligning to TRBD1. V shed 4 bases and J 0 bases; nucleotides not matched to a gene: 5. The length of the CDR3 is 16 residues. Germline V lookup: CDR1 MGHDK, CDR2 SYGVNS. DNA of the CDR3: TGTGCCAGCAGTGGGTTGGGACAGGCCTCTGGAAACACCATATATTTT. Translating gives CASSGLGQASGNTIYF.

This chain joins TRBV11-1 and TRBJ1-2, with TRBD1 as a possible D gene (5 bases). Trimming cost V 5 bases and J 0 bases, with 13 bases left between them. Looked up from germline, CDR1 is SGHAT and CDR2 is FQDESV (reference sequence). The CDR3 extends over 15 amino acids. The CDR3 DNA follows: TGTGCCAGCAGCCCGGGGGGGACCTCTAACTATGGCTACACCTTC. Translated, it gives CASSPGGTSNYGYTF.

The chain links TRBV18 to TRBJ1-5; 12 nucleotides align to TRBD1. V lost 6 bases to trimming and J lost 5 bases; unmatched junction nucleotides: 5. Germline CDR1 and CDR2: KGHSH and LQKENI. The CDR3 is 15 residues long. The CDR3, as DNA: TGTGCCAGCTCCTCGGGACAGGGGGCCCATCAGCCCCAGCATTTT. As protein: CASSSGQGAHQPQHF.

Only a few counts were recorded for this clone. This rearrangement joins TRBV19 to TRBJ1-2; D possibly corresponds to TRBD1 (6 bases). The CDR3 is made up of 15 amino acids. The germline V gene has CDR1 LNHDA and CDR2 SQIVND (reference sequence). Trimming took off 5 bases at V and 2 bases at J, with 15 bases between the two ends. The CDR3 nucleotides are TGTGCCAGTAGTCGGGGCACAGGGACGAACTATGGCTACACCTTC. It specifies CASSRGTGTNYGYTF.

This chain joins TRBV6-1 and TRBJ2-7; tentatively, D is TRBD2 (5 bases). Trimming pared 7 bases from V and 2 bases from J, leaving 18 bases between. The length of the CDR3 is 15 residues. Per the germline V gene, CDR1 is MNHNS and CDR2 is SASEGT. CDR3 sequence reads: CASNPPGTRTYEQYF. DNA of the CDR3: TGTGCCAGCAATCCACCGGGAACCCGAACCTACGAGCAGTACTTC.

The CDR3 region is CASSLVGGVYTDTQYF. In DNA form, the CDR3 reads TGTGCCAGCAGCTTAGTAGGGGGGGTCTACACAGATACGCAGTATTTT. The genes are TRBV7-2 and TRBJ2-3; perhaps TRBD2 as D (7 bases). Between the trimmed V and J ends, which lost 1 base and 2 bases, there was a span of 13 bases. The CDR3 is 16 residues long. CDR1 and CDR2 (germline): SGHTA, FQGNSA.

This clone occurred a few times. The rearrangement uses TRBV9 and TRBJ1-3, with 7 bases that match TRBD1. This CDR3 region has 16 residues. Per germline, CDR1 SGDLS and CDR2 YYNGEE. V lost 2 bases, J lost 1 base, and 6 bases stayed unmatched. This CDR3 reads CASSVRQGSSGNTIYF. CDR3 sequence (DNA): TGTGCCAGCAGCGTTCGACAGGGAAGTTCTGGAAACACCATATATTTT.

The V and J genes are TRBV28 and TRBJ1-1; 7 positions agree with TRBD1. Germline V lookup: CDR1 MDHEN, CDR2 SYDVKM. After removal of 6 bases from V and 5 bases from J, the junction contained 6 bases not matched to a gene. This CDR3 contains 13 residues. The CDR3 DNA follows: TGTGCCAGCAGCCCCGCAGGGGGGACTGAAGCTTTCTTT. It translates to CASSPAGGTEAFF.

The rearrangement joins TRBV9 to TRBJ1-3; no clear D gene. The germline V and J ends were trimmed by 0 bases and 1 base, with 8 bases remaining between them. The length of the CDR3 is 15 residues. CDR1 and CDR2 from the germline V gene are SGDLS and YYNGEE. The CDR3 reads CASSVGSGSGNTIYF. CDR3 coding DNA: TGTGCCAGCAGCGTAGGTTCAGGTTCTGGAAACACCATATATTTT.

The chain couples TRBV18 to TRBJ2-3, with a possible D match to TRBD2 (6 bases). Germline values: CDR1 KGHSH, CDR2 LQKENI. V was pared by 6 bases and J by 11 bases, with 21 bases between. The CDR3 loop spans 14 amino acids. CDR3 in amino acids: CASSRDVGRLEQYF. In DNA form, the CDR3 reads TGTGCCAGCTCGCGGGACGTAGGGCGACTTGAGCAGTATTTT.